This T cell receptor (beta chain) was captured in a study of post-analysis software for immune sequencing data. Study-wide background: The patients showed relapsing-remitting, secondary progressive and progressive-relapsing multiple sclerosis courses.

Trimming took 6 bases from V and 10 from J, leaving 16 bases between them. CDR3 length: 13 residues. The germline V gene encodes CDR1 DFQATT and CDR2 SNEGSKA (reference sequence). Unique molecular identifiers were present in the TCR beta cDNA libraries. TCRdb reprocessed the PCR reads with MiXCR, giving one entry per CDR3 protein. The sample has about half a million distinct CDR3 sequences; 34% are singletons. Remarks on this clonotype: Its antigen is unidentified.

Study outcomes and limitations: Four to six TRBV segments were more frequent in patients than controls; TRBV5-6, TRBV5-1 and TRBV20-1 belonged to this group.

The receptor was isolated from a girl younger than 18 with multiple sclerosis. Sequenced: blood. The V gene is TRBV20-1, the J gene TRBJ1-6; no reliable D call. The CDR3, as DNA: TGCAGTGCCCGAGGCCTAACTGGGTCACCCCTCCACTTT. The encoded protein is CSARGLTGSPLHF.